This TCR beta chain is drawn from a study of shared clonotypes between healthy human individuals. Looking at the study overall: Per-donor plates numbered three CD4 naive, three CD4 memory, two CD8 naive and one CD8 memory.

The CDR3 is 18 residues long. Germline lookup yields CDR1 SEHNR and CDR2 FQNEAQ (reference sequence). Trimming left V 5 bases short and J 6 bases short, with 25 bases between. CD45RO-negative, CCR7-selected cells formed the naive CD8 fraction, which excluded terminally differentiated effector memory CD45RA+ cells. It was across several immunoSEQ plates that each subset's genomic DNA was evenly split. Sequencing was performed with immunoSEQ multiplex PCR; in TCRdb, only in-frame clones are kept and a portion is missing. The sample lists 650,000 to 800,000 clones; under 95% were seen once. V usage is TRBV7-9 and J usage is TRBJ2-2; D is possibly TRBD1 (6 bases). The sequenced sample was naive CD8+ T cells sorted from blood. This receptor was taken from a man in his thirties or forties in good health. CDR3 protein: CASSPPYGGFPGAGELFF. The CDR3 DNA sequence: TGTGCCAGCAGCCCGCCTTATGGGGGCTTTCCGGGCGCCGGGGAGCTGTTTTTT.